This passage covers 32 T cell receptor beta chains from one sample sequenced in a study of T cells in localized non-small cell lung cancer (dated by TCRdb to 2020 to 2022). Libraries were prepared through the immunoSEQ multiplex PCR assay. The immuneACCESS repertoire file appears here via TCRdb, limited to in-frame rearrangements. These files lack a portion of the clones; in checked studies, under half of the deficit traces to unresolved V genes, and the cause of the others is not known. Present in this sample are tens of thousands of clones, roughly nine tenths of which were seen just once. About 31% of the sample belongs to the ten largest clones. Specimen: peripheral blood, collected before any cancer treatment. The receptors originated from a male donor aged 60 or over with stage I squamous cell lung carcinoma.

The rearrangement joins TRBV29-1 to TRBJ2-7; D perhaps matches TRBD2 (5 bases). V was trimmed by 4 bases and J by 3 bases, leaving 13 bases between them. This CDR3 is built from 13 residues. Per germline, CDR1 SQVTM and CDR2 ANQGSEA. The CDR3 spells CSVGVGGYYEQYF. The CDR3 DNA reads TGCAGCGTTGGGGTAGGCGGGTACTACGAGCAGTACTTC.

This rearrangement joins TRBV7-9 to TRBJ2-3; D not certain. The V and J ends lost 5 bases and 2 bases respectively, with 23 bases between them. The CDR3 loop spans 18 amino acids. Germline V gene lookup returns CDR1 SEHNR and CDR2 FQNEAQ (reference sequence). CDR3 residues: CASSVRPGRGPFTDTQYF. For the CDR3, the DNA is TGTGCCAGCAGCGTGCGGCCAGGAAGAGGACCGTTCACAGATACGCAGTATTTT.

This chain connects TRBV5-4 to TRBJ2-5; 9 positions match TRBD2. The V gene's germline CDR1 is SGHNT and CDR2 YYREEE (reference sequence). The ends lost 5 bases at V and 5 bases at J; junction bases unmatched: 10. The CDR3 loop spans 15 amino acids. The CDR3, as DNA: TGTGCCAGCAGAATTGGCGGGGGGGCCCTCGAGACCCAGTACTTC. Protein sequence: CASRIGGGALETQYF.

The V and J genes are TRBV5-1 and TRBJ1-1; perhaps TRBD1 as D (5 bases). Germline assignment: CDR1 SGHRS and CDR2 YFSETQ. This CDR3 is 14 amino acids long. Trimming took 6 bases from V and 1 from J, leaving 13 bases between them. CDR3 bases: TGCGCCAGCACCACTGCCGGGGGGAACACTGAAGCTTTCTTT. This encodes CASTTAGGNTEAFF.

The J gene is TRBJ1-2, the V gene TRBV7-2, with D tentatively TRBD1 (6 bases). This CDR3 region has 16 residues. Between the trimmed V and J ends, which lost 4 bases and 2 bases, there was a span of 17 bases. Germline CDR1 is SGHTA and CDR2 is FQGNSA. The CDR3 region is CASSYVGGRTNYGYTF. The CDR3 DNA reads as TGTGCCAGCAGCTATGTAGGGGGGAGGACCAACTATGGCTACACCTTC.

The V gene is TRBV5-1, the J gene TRBJ2-7; 9 bases align to TRBD2. The junction had 4 bases not matched to a gene; V was cut back by 1 base and J by 5 bases. The germline V gene has CDR1 SGHRS and CDR2 YFSETQ. This CDR3 has 14 amino acids. The CDR3 spells CASSLSGLADEQYF. In DNA, the CDR3 is TGCGCCAGCAGCTTGTCGGGACTAGCTGACGAGCAGTACTTC.

The chain combines TRBV5-8 with TRBJ1-5; D not certain. The CDR3 covers 14 residues. Trimming removed 4 bases at V and 0 bases at J, with 8 bases between. The V gene's germline CDR1 is SGHTS and CDR2 YDEGEE. This CDR3 reads CASSPVASNQPQHF. CDR3 bases: TGTGCCAGCAGCCCGGTCGCTAGCAATCAGCCCCAGCATTTT.

The V call is TRBV2, the J call TRBJ1-1; D gene uncertain. Trimming cost V 8 bases and J 6 bases, with 7 bases left between them. This CDR3 spans 10 amino acids. The germline V gene has CDR1 SNHLY and CDR2 FYNNEI. The CDR3 protein is CASLRSEAFF. DNA of the CDR3: TGTGCCAGCCTTCGATCTGAAGCTTTCTTT.

The chain is built from TRBV6-5 and TRBJ2-7, with 10 nucleotides matching TRBD1. V trimming: 5 bases; J trimming: 5 bases; junction bases outside the gene matches: 9. Looked up from germline, CDR1 is MNHEY and CDR2 is SVGAGI. This CDR3 is built from 15 residues. The CDR3 DNA reads TGTGCCAGCAGTCGTTGGACAGGGGGTATAGACGAGCAGTACTTC. This encodes CASSRWTGGIDEQYF.

The chain links TRBV6-6 to TRBJ2-5; TRBD2 agrees at 12 bases. The CDR3 contains 15 residues. Trimming at V came to 6 bases and at J to 1 base, leaving 3 bases not matched to a gene. In germline, CDR1 is MNHNY, CDR2 SVGAGI (reference sequence). This chain's CDR3 is CASSRTSGAQETQYF. In DNA, the CDR3 is TGTGCCAGCAGCCGGACTAGCGGGGCCCAAGAGACCCAGTACTTC.

V usage is TRBV11-2 and J usage is TRBJ2-7; 15 nucleotides match TRBD2. V trimming: 5 bases; J trimming: 4 bases; junction bases outside the gene matches: 15. CDR3 length: 19 amino acids. The germline CDR1 and CDR2 sequences are SGHAT and FQNNGV. The DNA of the CDR3 is TGTGCCAGCAGCCTACGGACTAGCGGGAGGGCCTTGAATGTGTACGAGCAGTACTTC. This sequence encodes CASSLRTSGRALNVYEQYF.

The count of this clone is one. V usage is TRBV6-1 and J usage is TRBJ2-1; D might be TRBD1 or TRBD2, each matching 5 bases. CDR1 is MNHNS and CDR2 is SASEGT in the germline V gene. V lost 10 bases and J 7 bases, leaving 11 bases between the germline ends. The CDR3 is 11 residues long. The CDR3 nucleotides read TGTGCCACGCAGGGAGCGAATGAGCAGTTCTTC. Protein product: CATQGANEQFF.

The chain is built from TRBV18 and TRBJ2-7; tentatively, D is TRBD2 (5 bases). CDR1 and CDR2 (germline): KGHSH, LQKENI. The CDR3 is 11 amino acids. V lost 5 bases and J 3 bases, leaving 5 bases between the germline ends. The CDR3 spells CASSEGYEQYF. The CDR3 bases are TGTGCCAGCTCAGAGGGCTACGAGCAGTACTTC.

The V and J genes are TRBV7-6 and TRBJ2-1, with D perhaps matching TRBD1 (6 bases). This CDR3 contains 19 residues. The V gene lost 1 base and the J gene lost 0 bases, with 19 bases spanning the gap. From germline, CDR1 is SGHVS and CDR2 FNYEAQ. The CDR3 sequence is CASSLGAGALVSSYNEQFF. The CDR3 DNA reads TGTGCCAGCAGCTTAGGAGCAGGGGCCCTCGTCAGCTCCTACAATGAGCAGTTCTTC.

This rearrangement joins TRBV19 to TRBJ1-5; D might be TRBD1 (5 bases). Germline-derived CDR1 and CDR2 are LNHDA and SQIVND (reference sequence). Trimming removed 5 bases at V and 7 bases at J, with 30 bases between. This CDR3 has 19 residues. For the CDR3, the DNA is TGTGCCAGTAGTTCCTTAAACTGGAAGGTGGGCAGGGCGAGCCAGCCCCAGCATTTT. Amino acid sequence: CASSSLNWKVGRASQPQHF. Full variable domain (rest looked up from reference TRBV19 and TRBJ1-5): DGGITQSPKYLFRKEGQNVTLSCEQNLNHDAMYWYRQDPGQGLRLIYYSQIVNDFQKGDIAEGYSVSREKKESFPLTVTSAQKNPTAFYLCASSSLNWKVGRASQPQHFGDGTRLSIL.

The chain has TRBV10-2 and TRBJ2-7, with 9 positions matching TRBD2. CDR1 and CDR2 (germline): WSHSY, SAAADI. Trimming at V came to 6 bases and at J to 0 bases, leaving 6 bases not matched to a gene. CDR3 size: 15 residues. CDR3 amino acids: CASRRLAESSYEQYF. The CDR3 region has the DNA TGCGCCAGCAGAAGACTAGCGGAAAGCTCCTACGAGCAGTACTTC.

This chain joins TRBV9 and TRBJ2-2, with D uncertain. Germline assignment: CDR1 SGDLS and CDR2 YYNGEE. With 4 bases removed from V and 2 bases from J, the gap between germline ends came to 3 bases. CDR3 length: 12 residues. Here the CDR3 reads CASSTNTGELFF. CDR3 bases: TGTGCCAGCAGCACCAACACCGGGGAGCTGTTTTTT.

The chain carries TRBV11-3 and TRBJ2-7; TRBD1 matches at 9 bases. Germline loops: CDR1 SGHNT, CDR2 YENEEA. The CDR3 totals 14 residues. The trim removed 4 bases at V and 1 base at J, leaving 2 bases unmatched. The CDR3 nucleotides are TGTGCCAGCAGCTACGGGACAGGGTCCTACGAGCAGTACTTC. Its translation: CASSYGTGSYEQYF.

This rearrangement joins TRBV5-1 to TRBJ2-5; TRBD1 matches at 7 bases. The ends lost 1 base at V and 3 bases at J; junction bases unmatched: 3. CDR3 length equals 14 residues. From germline, CDR1 is SGHRS and CDR2 YFSETQ. CDR3 protein: CASSLTGAKETQYF. CDR3 DNA: TGCGCCAGCAGCTTGACAGGGGCCAAAGAGACCCAGTACTTC.

J is TRBJ2-3 and V is TRBV7-2, with TRBD2 matching over 9 bases. Per germline, CDR1 SGHTA and CDR2 FQGNSA. The CDR3 is 15 amino acids. The J segment lost 2 bases and the V segment lost 5 bases, leaving 5 bases of the junction unmatched. The CDR3 bases are TGTGCCAGCAGCCCCCGGACTAGCGTCACAGATACGCAGTATTTT. It yields the protein CASSPRTSVTDTQYF.

This clone was detected only once. V is TRBV6-6 and J is TRBJ1-3; D gene uncertain. Trimming pared 8 bases from V and 2 bases from J, leaving 10 bases between. CDR1 MNHNY and CDR2 SVGAGI come from the germline V gene (reference sequence). The CDR3 is made up of 13 amino acids. This CDR3 reads CASGQMAGNTIYF. Here the CDR3 DNA reads TGTGCCAGCGGCCAGATGGCTGGAAACACCATATATTTT.

The rearrangement uses TRBV5-6 and TRBJ2-7, with D tentatively TRBD2 (5 bases). Trimming took 4 bases from V and 3 from J, leaving 14 bases between them. CDR1 is SGHDT and CDR2 is YYEEEE in the germline V gene. CDR3 size: 14 residues. In DNA, the CDR3 is TGTGCCAGCAGCACGGCTCGGGAACTCTACGAGCAGTACTTC. Translated, it gives CASSTARELYEQYF.

The chain employs TRBV14 and TRBJ1-2; 8 positions agree with TRBD1. This CDR3 is 13 amino acids long. CDR1 is SGHDN, CDR2 FVKESK, per germline. After removal of 4 bases from V and 8 bases from J, the junction contained 6 bases not matched to a gene. The CDR3 DNA follows: TGTGCCAGCAGCCTTCTCAGGGGGCTCGGCTACACCTTC. It translates to CASSLLRGLGYTF.

DNA for the CDR3: TGTGCCAGCAGCCAAGCCGGGACAGCTTCTAACTATGGCTACACCTTC. It translates to CASSQAGTASNYGYTF. V gene TRBV4-2 combines with J gene TRBJ1-2; 7 bases match TRBD1. The germline V gene has CDR1 LGHNA and CDR2 YNFKEQ. The CDR3 loop spans 16 amino acids. V shed 1 base and J 0 bases; nucleotides not matched to a gene: 5.

The rearrangement links TRBV5-8 to TRBJ1-1; D is perhaps TRBD1 (5 bases). V was trimmed by 6 bases and J by 2 bases, leaving 14 bases between them. Germline CDR1 is SGHTS and CDR2 is YDEGEE. This CDR3 is built from 14 residues. The CDR3, as DNA: TGTGCCAGCACCCCGGGACGGCTAAACACTGAAGCTTTCTTT. Amino acids: CASTPGRLNTEAFF.

The rearrangement uses TRBV9 and TRBJ1-2; D unresolved. Germline CDR1 and CDR2: SGDLS and YYNGEE. This CDR3 region has 17 residues. Trimming stripped 6 bases from V and 4 bases from J, with 25 bases between. This chain's CDR3 is CASTPASLTLRAYGYTF. DNA of the CDR3: TGTGCCAGCACCCCGGCCTCATTAACCCTACGTGCCTATGGCTACACCTTC.

The CDR3: CASSHAGGETEAFF. The CDR3 DNA follows: TGTGCCAGCAGTCACGCAGGGGGGGAAACTGAAGCTTTCTTT. The V call is TRBV6-5, the J call TRBJ1-1, with TRBD1 matching 7 bases. V lost 5 bases and J lost 5; bases outside the gene matches: 8. Germline assignment: CDR1 MNHEY and CDR2 SVGAGI. This CDR3 contains 14 residues.

This chain links TRBV9 with TRBJ2-3; D gene unclear. Germline CDR1 and CDR2: SGDLS and YYNGEE. Deletions cut 2 bases from V and 2 bases from J, with 12 bases between. The CDR3 totals 15 residues. The CDR3 DNA sequence: TGTGCCAGCAGCGTGGGTTCTTCTTACACAGATACGCAGTATTTT. It encodes CASSVGSSYTDTQYF.

V is TRBV14 and J is TRBJ1-2, with D hard to call. Trimming shortened V by 4 bases and J by 5 bases, and 11 bases separated the two germline ends. The CDR3 consists of 13 residues. In germline, CDR1 is SGHDN, CDR2 FVKESK. This chain's CDR3 is CASSPDFKYGYTF. The CDR3 coding sequence is TGTGCCAGCAGCCCCGACTTTAAGTATGGCTACACCTTC.

The chain carries TRBV18 and TRBJ2-7; 11 bases are a match to TRBD1. Unmatched junction bases numbered 1, after V lost 3 bases and J lost 6 bases. CDR1 KGHSH and CDR2 LQKENI come from the germline V gene. This CDR3 is built from 13 residues. The CDR3 coding sequence is TGTGCCAGCTCACCTGGGACAGGGGGCGAGCAGTACTTC. This gives the protein CASSPGTGGEQYF.

In DNA form, the CDR3 reads TGTGCCAGCAGCTTAAAACCAGGGACCTCTGGAAACACCATATATTTT. Its protein product is CASSLKPGTSGNTIYF. The chain employs TRBV11-2 and TRBJ1-3, with D possibly matching TRBD1 (5 bases). This CDR3 has 16 residues. Germline CDR1 and CDR2: SGHAT and FQNNGV. V was clipped by 2 bases and J by 0 bases, with 11 bases between them.

The chain has TRBV7-8 and TRBJ2-1, with 12 bases lining up with TRBD2. The J segment lost 1 base and the V segment lost 2 bases, leaving 3 bases of the junction unmatched. The CDR3 has 17 amino acids. Germline CDR1 reads SGHVS; CDR2 reads FQNEAQ. The chain's CDR3 is CASSLSGLAGSYNEQFF. The CDR3 DNA follows: TGTGCCAGCAGCTTATCCGGACTAGCGGGGTCCTACAATGAGCAGTTCTTC.